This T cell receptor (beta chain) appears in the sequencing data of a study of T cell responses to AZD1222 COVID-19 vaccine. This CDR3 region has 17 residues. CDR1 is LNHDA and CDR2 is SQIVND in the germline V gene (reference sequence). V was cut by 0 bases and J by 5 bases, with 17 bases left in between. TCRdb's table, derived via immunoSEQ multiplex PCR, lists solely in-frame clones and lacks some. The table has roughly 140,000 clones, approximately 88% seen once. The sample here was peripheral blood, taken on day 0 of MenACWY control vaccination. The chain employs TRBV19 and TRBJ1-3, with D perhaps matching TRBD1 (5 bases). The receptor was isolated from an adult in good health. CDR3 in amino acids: CASSIDARSGPRNTIYF. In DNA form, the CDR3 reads TGTGCCAGTAGTATAGATGCACGGTCGGGACCACGAAACACCATATATTTT.